Shown below are 18 T cell receptor beta chains from a single sample sequenced in a study of blood T cells in healthy people across ages (dated by TCRdb to about 2015). Libraries came from 5' RACE. The sequencer listed for this sample is Illumina HiSeq 2500. A second 7 to 11 cycle PCR used a sample-barcoded 5' primer and a J-beta primer mix. TCRdb applied fastp at Q25 and MiXCR to the public reads, then kept only in-frame beta chains. Each CDR3 protein appears once, grouped with its most common genes and DNA. This sample gives approximately 1.5 million distinct CDR3 sequences in total; 35% to 45% of them show up just once. The ten top clones hold 4% of the sample. Material: blood. The receptors come from a woman between 18 and 29 years old in good health.

This clonotype was observed a few times. The gene calls are TRBV4-3 and TRBJ1-2; 8 bases align to TRBD1. Trimming at V came to 3 bases and at J to 3 bases, leaving 6 bases not matched to a gene. Germline V gives CDR1 LGHNA, CDR2 YSLEER. The CDR3 runs 15 residues. CDR3 residues: CASSHLSGGHYGYTF. The CDR3 region has the DNA TGCGCCAGCAGCCACCTCTCAGGGGGCCACTATGGCTACACCTTC.

This chain joins TRBV7-9 and TRBJ2-7, with D possibly being TRBD1 (5 bases). CDR1 and CDR2 from the germline V gene are SEHNR and FQNEAQ (reference sequence). With 0 bases removed from V and 3 bases from J, the gap between germline ends came to 9 bases. The CDR3 loop spans 14 amino acids. This CDR3 reads CASSLAQGVYEQYF. The CDR3 DNA is TGTGCCAGCAGCTTAGCTCAGGGTGTCTACGAGCAGTACTTC.

V is TRBV6-2 or TRBV6-3 and J is TRBJ2-1, with TRBD2 identical over 10 bases. V shed 7 bases and J 8 bases; nucleotides not matched to a gene: 8. Germline assignment: CDR1 MNHEY and CDR2 SVGEGT. The CDR3 length is 14 residues. The CDR3: CASTEGLAGDEQFF. The CDR3 DNA reads TGTGCCAGCACGGAGGGGCTAGCGGGGGATGAGCAGTTCTTC.

The chain uses TRBV6-5 and TRBJ2-7, with D possibly being TRBD2 (5 bases). The CDR3 spans 14 residues. V dropped 8 bases and J dropped 0 bases, with 14 bases sitting between them. Germline V gene lookup returns CDR1 MNHEY and CDR2 SVGAGI. CDR3 in amino acids: CASSHRADSYEQYF. The CDR3, as DNA: TGTGCCAGCTCGCATCGAGCGGACTCCTACGAGCAGTACTTC.

There are a few counts of this clonotype. Here the CDR3 reads CSVEGTGPTGELFF. For the CDR3, the DNA is TGCAGCGTTGAAGGGACAGGGCCCACCGGGGAGCTGTTTTTT. This rearrangement joins TRBV29-1 to TRBJ2-2, with TRBD1 matching over 8 bases. The CDR3 consists of 14 residues. Per germline, CDR1 SQVTM and CDR2 ANQGSEA. Trimming removed 1 base from V and 4 bases from J; junction bases left unmatched: 2.

Only a few counts were recorded for this clonotype. J is TRBJ2-1 and V is TRBV4-3; TRBD1 or TRBD2 may be the D gene (5 bases each). V gave up 0 bases and J gave up 0 bases, with 9 bases separating them. CDR1 is LGHNA, CDR2 YSLEER, per germline. This CDR3 is built from 16 residues. The CDR3 reads CASSQDGTNSYNEQFF. The CDR3 nucleotides read TGCGCCAGCAGCCAAGATGGGACCAACTCCTACAATGAGCAGTTCTTC.

The chain uses TRBV12-3 or TRBV12-4 and TRBJ1-1, with unresolved D. This CDR3 has 13 residues. Trimming shortened V by 8 bases and J by 4 bases, and 14 bases separated the two germline ends. For the CDR3, the DNA is TGTGCCAGCTCCTCCCCATCGAGCACTGAAGCTTTCTTT. Protein sequence: CASSSPSSTEAFF.

This chain joins TRBV6-6 and TRBJ1-2; no reliable D call. Trimming removed 2 bases at V and 5 bases at J, with 12 bases between. Germline values: CDR1 MNHNY, CDR2 SVGAGI (reference sequence). This CDR3 has 14 residues. DNA of the CDR3: TGTGCCAGCAGTTACGAAGCAGGAGTATATGGCTACACCTTC. This codes for CASSYEAGVYGYTF.

This chain joins TRBV20-1 and TRBJ2-1, with D possibly matching TRBD2 (6 bases). The CDR3 has 14 residues. Trimming pared 6 bases from V and 6 bases from J, leaving 18 bases between. Germline V gene data show CDR1 as DFQATT and CDR2 as SNEGSKA (reference sequence). Here the CDR3 reads CSAEVAGSGNEQFF. CDR3 nucleotides: TGCAGTGCCGAGGTTGCGGGAAGCGGCAATGAGCAGTTCTTC.

The CDR3 loop reads CASSLADSTGDEQYF. DNA of the CDR3: TGCGCCAGCAGCTTGGCGGACTCGACAGGAGACGAGCAGTACTTC. The chain carries TRBV5-1 and TRBJ2-4, with a weak D call TRBD1 (6 bases). The J call is uncertain, as TRBJ2-7 better fits the DNA end. Germline V lookup: CDR1 SGHRS, CDR2 YFSETQ. The CDR3 is 15 amino acids.

The V call is TRBV6-2 or TRBV6-3, the J call TRBJ2-3; tentative D call: TRBD2 (6 bases). Germline CDR1 reads MNHEY; CDR2 reads SVGEGT. The CDR3 runs to 15 residues. The ends were cut back, 0 bases at V and 1 base at J, with 8 bases in the middle. The CDR3 sequence is CASSYSPSGTDTQYF. The CDR3 bases are TGTGCCAGCAGTTACTCGCCTAGCGGCACAGATACGCAGTATTTT.

This clonotype came up a few times. V and J are TRBV6-5 and TRBJ2-7; TRBD1 agrees at 7 bases. Germline V gene data show CDR1 as MNHEY and CDR2 as SVGAGI. Trimming took 6 bases from V and 3 from J; bases not matched to a gene: 5. The CDR3 is 13 residues long. The CDR3, as DNA: TGTGCCAGCAGACCGACAGGGTTCTACGAGCAGTACTTC. Translating gives CASRPTGFYEQYF.

This sequence joins TRBV27 and TRBJ2-7; 11 positions agree with TRBD2. The CDR3 has 15 residues. CDR1 and CDR2 from the germline V gene are MNHEY and SMNVEV (reference sequence). Unmatched junction bases numbered 12, after V lost 7 bases and J lost 7 bases. DNA for the CDR3: TGTGCCAGCACAAGGGGGACTAGCGGACTACGTGAGCAGTACTTC. Its protein product is CASTRGTSGLREQYF.

V is TRBV4-3 and J is TRBJ2-5; a weak D match, TRBD2 (6 bases). The CDR3 covers 15 residues. Germline lookup yields CDR1 LGHNA and CDR2 YSLEER. V lost 2 bases and J lost 4, with 14 bases in between. The CDR3 region has the DNA TGCGCCAGCAGCCAATCCTCGGGACTGGGAGAGACCCAGTACTTC. Its translation: CASSQSSGLGETQYF.

The CDR3 is CASSQVAGMTEAFF. The CDR3 nucleotides are TGCGCCAGCAGCCAAGTCGCAGGGATGACTGAAGCTTTCTTT. The chain uses TRBV4-1 and TRBJ1-1; D is perhaps TRBD1 (5 bases). CDR1 and CDR2 (germline): MGHRA, YSYEKL. The germline V and J ends were trimmed by 1 base and 5 bases, with 11 bases remaining between them. The CDR3 is made up of 14 amino acids.

This chain links TRBV2 with TRBJ2-1; 10 bases align to TRBD2. The CDR3 extends over 15 amino acids. With 6 bases clipped from V and 2 bases from J, the junction kept 4 bases outside the gene matches. Germline CDR1 and CDR2: SNHLY and FYNNEI. Written as DNA, the CDR3 is TGTGCCAGCAGGGATACTAGCGGGGCCTACAATGAGCAGTTCTTC. This sequence encodes CASRDTSGAYNEQFF.

This clonotype was recorded a few times. A clone one base away is much larger, so this may be a read error. This chain connects TRBV4-1 to TRBJ2-1; D might be TRBD2 (5 bases). The CDR3 is 16 residues long. Germline CDR1 is MGHRA and CDR2 is YSYEKL. V was clipped by 2 bases and J by 8 bases, with 19 bases between them. CDR3 nucleotide sequence: TGCGCCAGCAGCCAAATAAATAGTCTAGCTTACGATGAGCAGTTCTTC. It translates to CASSQINSLAYDEQFF.

This chain connects TRBV7-2 to TRBJ2-1; the match to TRBD2 covers 8 bases. The V gene end was trimmed by 4 bases and the J gene end by 7 bases; junction bases not matched to a gene: 6. The CDR3 covers 14 residues. Germline loops: CDR1 SGHTA, CDR2 FQGNSA. The DNA for the CDR3 is TGTACCAGCAGCTCGAGCGGGAGAGGTAATGAGCAGTTCTTC. Its protein is CTSSSSGRGNEQFF.